The clone carrying this TCR beta chain was observed a handful of times. This entry belongs to a study of identical twins. Germline V gives CDR1 SGHAT, CDR2 FQNNGV. V lost 0 bases to trimming and J lost 2 bases, with 8 bases between them. The CDR3 is 15 residues long. TCRdb analysed the 5' RACE reads with MiXCR anew, one entry per CDR3 protein. The table shows 400,000 to 500,000 distinct CDR3 sequences, with approximately 14% occurring only once. These data were also filed under a second study, of yellow fever vaccine responses in identical twins.

The sequence was obtained from a woman in her late teens or twenties in good health. The chain recombines TRBV11-2 with TRBJ1-3; D perhaps matches TRBD1 (5 bases). The sequenced sample consisted of CD4+ T cells sorted from blood. The CDR3 DNA follows: TGTGCCAGCAGCTTAGATGGGGGAACTGGAAACACCATATATTTT. The encoded protein is CASSLDGGTGNTIYF.